The next 26 T cell receptor beta chains were all read from a single sample in a study of blood T cells in healthy people across ages. The second PCR ran about 6 to 12 cycles with a sample-barcoded 5' primer and J-beta primers. TCRdb processed the 5' RACE reads anew with MiXCR; each CDR3 protein has one entry. The sample holds around 790,000 distinct CDR3 sequences, 40% to 50% seen once. Material: blood. These TCRs come from a man aged 55 to 70 in good health.

The V call is TRBV7-2, the J call TRBJ2-6; no clear D gene. Germline-derived CDR1 and CDR2 are SGHTA and FQGNSA. This CDR3 spans 15 amino acids. V shed 4 bases and J shed 2 bases, with 9 bases lying between them. In DNA, the CDR3 is TGTGCCAGCAGCTCAAGCCGGGCTGGGGCCAACGTCCTGACTTTC. Residues: CASSSSRAGANVLTF.

This chain joins TRBV9 and TRBJ2-7, with a weak D call TRBD1 (6 bases). This CDR3 region has 14 residues. V lost 5 bases and J lost 0, with 12 bases in between. Germline CDR1 SGDLS, CDR2 YYNGEE. CDR3 residues: CASRDRNDSYEQYF. CDR3 DNA: TGTGCCAGCAGGGACAGAAATGACTCCTACGAGCAGTACTTC.

V usage is TRBV6-2 or TRBV6-3 and J usage is TRBJ2-3; TRBD2 matches at 11 bases. Germline trimming cut 3 bases from V and 2 bases from J; bases unmatched to any gene: 10. Germline V gene lookup returns CDR1 MNHEY and CDR2 SVGEGT. CDR3 length: 18 residues. In nucleotides, the CDR3 is TGTGCCAGCAGTTATGTAGTCGGGACTAGCGGCTCCACAGATACGCAGTATTTT. This encodes CASSYVVGTSGSTDTQYF.

The V call is TRBV20-1, the J call TRBJ2-1; TRBD1 matches 11 bases. The DNA end is more similar to TRBJ2-7, so the J call may be wrong. Per germline, CDR1 DFQATT and CDR2 SNEGSKA (reference sequence). The CDR3 has 16 residues. The DNA of the CDR3 is TGCAGTGCTAGAGATCCCGGACAGGGGGCTTACAATGAGCAGTACTTC. Translation gives CSARDPGQGAYNEQYF.

This clonotype was seen only a few times. The V call is TRBV6-2 or TRBV6-3, the J call TRBJ2-5; the D gene is possibly TRBD2 (5 bases). CDR1 MNHEY and CDR2 SVGEGT come from the germline V gene. Trimming shortened V by 2 bases and J by 5 bases, and 18 bases separated the two germline ends. There are 16 residues in the CDR3. This CDR3 is CASSYAKSLTTETQYF. The CDR3 nucleotides are TGTGCCAGCAGTTACGCAAAGAGTTTGACTACTGAGACCCAGTACTTC.

The chain recombines TRBV5-6 with TRBJ1-4; D is unclear. The V end was cut by 4 bases, the J end by 10 bases, with 23 bases between. This CDR3 is 16 amino acids long. Germline values: CDR1 SGHDT, CDR2 YYEEEE. The CDR3 DNA reads as TGTGCCAGCAGCACCTTGACGGAGACTGAGGATGCAAAACTGTTTTTT. This gives the protein CASSTLTETEDAKLFF.

The chain combines TRBV15 with TRBJ2-1, with D possibly TRBD1 on 5 matching bases. The V and J ends lost 5 bases and 5 bases respectively, with 16 bases between them. CDR3 length: 15 amino acids. Germline lookup yields CDR1 LNHNV and CDR2 YYDKDF (reference sequence). The DNA of the CDR3 is TGTGCCACCAGCGGACATCAGGCAGGTGACAATGAGCAGTTCTTC. It encodes CATSGHQAGDNEQFF.

This clonotype has a handful of counts. The V gene is TRBV12-3 or TRBV12-4, the J gene TRBJ1-1; D not certain. Trimming removed 3 bases from V and 0 bases from J, with 11 bases in between. The CDR3 runs 15 residues. The CDR3: CASSFVRALNTEAFF. The DNA for the CDR3 is TGTGCCAGCAGTTTTGTCCGGGCCCTGAACACTGAAGCTTTCTTT.

The chain carries TRBV4-3 and TRBJ2-3, with D unresolved. Germline CDR1 LGHNA, CDR2 YSLEER. The V end was cut by 0 bases, the J end by 3 bases, with 19 bases between. This CDR3 comprises 18 residues. The CDR3 region has the DNA TGCGCCAGCAGCCAAGATCGGACCGACCCTTATTCTACAGATACGCAGTATTTT. Translation: CASSQDRTDPYSTDTQYF.

The genes are TRBV24-1 and TRBJ2-3; 8 nucleotides match TRBD2. The J segment lost 7 bases and the V segment lost 1 base, leaving 6 bases of the junction unmatched. The CDR3 sequence is 15 residues long. Germline-derived CDR1 and CDR2 are KGHDR and SFDVKD. The CDR3 loop reads CATSDFTGGIYTQYF. The CDR3 DNA follows: TGTGCCACCAGTGATTTTACGGGGGGGATATATACGCAGTATTTT.

This clonotype was counted a few times. The V gene is TRBV6-2 or TRBV6-3, the J gene TRBJ1-2; maybe TRBD1 (5 bases). This CDR3 has 15 amino acids. Germline values: CDR1 MNHEY, CDR2 SVGEGT. V was trimmed by 7 bases and J by 8 bases, leaving 23 bases between them. For the CDR3, the DNA is TGTGCCAGCACCCCAAATTGGCGTACAGGAGACGGCTACACCTTC. Translating it yields CASTPNWRTGDGYTF.

On this clonotype: One junction end disagrees with the germline gene, perhaps due to a read error. The rearrangement joins TRBV6-1 to TRBJ2-1; D remains unclear. CDR1 is MNHNS, CDR2 SASEGT, per germline. There are 15 residues in the CDR3. This CDR3 reads CANSELGYSYNEQFF. The CDR3 DNA reads TGTGCCAACAGTGAATTGGGGTATTCTTACAATGAGCAGTTCTTC.

The chain carries TRBV6-5 and TRBJ1-1; 8 bases match TRBD1. Germline V gene sequence: CDR1 MNHEY, CDR2 SVGAGI. CDR3 length: 14 residues. After removal of 5 bases from V and 5 bases from J, the junction contained 7 bases not matched to a gene. CDR3 residues: CASSNRGSRTEAFF. CDR3 sequence (DNA): TGTGCCAGCAGTAACAGGGGGTCCAGGACTGAAGCTTTCTTT.

There are a few counts of this clonotype. The genes are TRBV20-1 and TRBJ2-7, with TRBD1 as a possible D gene (6 bases). Trimming shortened V by 3 bases and J by 2 bases, and 11 bases separated the two germline ends. CDR1 is DFQATT, CDR2 SNEGSKA, per germline (reference sequence). There are 13 residues in the CDR3. This CDR3 is CSASNRAPYEQYF. The DNA for the CDR3 is TGCAGTGCTAGTAACAGGGCCCCCTACGAGCAGTACTTC.

The chain couples TRBV7-2 to TRBJ2-5, with D perhaps TRBD2 (5 bases). Trimming removed 5 bases from V and 8 bases from J, with 15 bases in between. Germline loops: CDR1 SGHTA, CDR2 FQGNSA. The CDR3 covers 13 residues. This CDR3 is CASSRTDPGTQYF. In DNA form, the CDR3 reads TGTGCCAGCAGCAGGACTGACCCGGGCACCCAGTACTTC. Together with reference TRBV7-2 and TRBJ2-5, the CDR3 gives the full variable domain: GAGVSQSPSNKVTEKGKDVELRCDPISGHTALYWYRQSLGQGLEFLIYFQGNSAPDKSGLPSDRFSAERTGGSVSTLTIQRTQQEDSAVYLCASSRTDPGTQYFGPGTRLLVL.

In this sample, this clonotype turned up a few times. The chain has TRBV5-1 and TRBJ2-1, with TRBD2 matching 8 bases. The V gene's germline CDR1 is SGHRS and CDR2 YFSETQ. V lost 5 bases and J lost 4; bases outside the gene matches: 8. CDR3 length equals 15 residues. The CDR3 nucleotides read TGCGCCAGCAGTCGGGGGGGGCAAATTTACAATGAGCAGTTCTTC. Protein product: CASSRGGQIYNEQFF.

This clonotype has only a few counts. This sequence joins TRBV28 and TRBJ1-2, with D uncertain. Trimming left V 6 bases short and J 4 bases short, with 15 bases between. This CDR3 region has 14 residues. Germline values: CDR1 MDHEN, CDR2 SYDVKM. The chain's CDR3 is CASRSGPPGYGYTF. The CDR3 region has the DNA TGTGCCAGCAGATCCGGGCCCCCTGGCTATGGCTACACCTTC.

This clonotype was seen a handful of times. The genes are TRBV5-6 and TRBJ1-2, with 8 bases aligning to TRBD1. With V trimmed by 4 bases and J by 4 bases, 9 bases remained unmatched. Germline V CDR1 and CDR2: SGHDT, YYEEEE. The CDR3 length is 15 residues. CDR3 amino acids: CASSAGQGLFYGYTF. The CDR3 DNA sequence: TGTGCCAGCAGCGCCGGACAGGGACTCTTCTATGGCTACACCTTC. Complete variable domain (other parts from reference TRBV5-6 and TRBJ1-2): DAGVTQSPTHLIKTRGQQVTLRCSPKSGHDTVSWYQQALGQGPQFIFQYYEEEERQRGNFPDRFSGHQFPNYSSELNVNALLLGDSALYLCASSAGQGLFYGYTFGSGTRLTVV.

This chain connects TRBV5-1 to TRBJ1-4, with D tentatively TRBD1 (5 bases). CDR1 SGHRS and CDR2 YFSETQ come from the germline V gene. CDR3 size: 15 residues. Trimming cost V 2 bases and J 6 bases, with 14 bases left between them. CDR3: CASSFARGSDEKLFF. CDR3 sequence (DNA): TGCGCCAGCAGCTTTGCTAGGGGATCGGATGAAAAACTGTTTTTT.

The chain employs TRBV3-1 and TRBJ2-2, with TRBD2 matching 7 bases. The CDR3 runs to 13 residues. Losses at the gene ends were 3 bases for V and 11 bases for J; bases not matched to a gene: 6. The germline gives CDR1 LGHDT, CDR2 YNNKEL (reference sequence). Written as DNA, the CDR3 is TGTGCCAGCAGCCAGGCGGGGGTCGGAGAGCTGTTTTTT. Amino acids: CASSQAGVGELFF.

The chain joins TRBV6-5 to TRBJ2-6; 7 nucleotides align to TRBD1. With 6 bases clipped from V and 4 bases from J, the junction kept 9 bases outside the gene matches. The CDR3 has 16 amino acids. Germline V gives CDR1 MNHEY, CDR2 SVGAGI. CDR3 protein: CASSREQGPGANVLTF. The CDR3 DNA sequence: TGTGCCAGCAGCCGGGAACAGGGGCCCGGGGCCAACGTCCTGACTTTC.

There are a few counts of this clonotype. This chain links TRBV14 with TRBJ2-1; 8 bases are shared with TRBD1. This CDR3 has 18 residues. The V gene's germline CDR1 is SGHDN and CDR2 FVKESK. After removal of 4 bases from V and 0 bases from J, the junction contained 11 bases not matched to a gene. The CDR3 DNA is TGTGCCAGCAGCCCCGAGGACAGGGTGTCTCCCTCCTACAATGAGCAGTTCTTC. Amino acids: CASSPEDRVSPSYNEQFF. The full variable domain, completed using reference TRBV14 and TRBJ2-1, is EAGVTQFPSHSVIEKGQTVTLRCDPISGHDNLYWYRRVMGKEIKFLLHFVKESKQDESGMPNNRFLAERTGGTYSTLKVQPAELEDSGVYFCASSPEDRVSPSYNEQFFGPGTRLTVL.

V and J are TRBV20-1 and TRBJ2-5; 13 bases map to TRBD2. CDR3 size: 15 residues. Trimming removed 7 bases from V and 9 bases from J; junction bases left unmatched: 14. CDR1 DFQATT and CDR2 SNEGSKA come from the germline V gene (reference sequence). The CDR3 reads CSGENGLAGAEAQYF. The CDR3 DNA reads as TGCAGTGGAGAGAACGGACTAGCGGGGGCCGAGGCCCAGTACTTC.

This clonotype was recorded a few times. V gene TRBV3-1 combines with J gene TRBJ2-3; TRBD2 matches at 10 bases. Germline values: CDR1 LGHDT, CDR2 YNNKEL (reference sequence). J lost 6 bases, V lost 5 bases, and 8 bases had no gene match. The CDR3 length is 15 residues. The CDR3 coding sequence is TGTGCCAGCAGCTTTTTAGCGGGGGGCAAGGATACGCAGTATTTT. It codes for CASSFLAGGKDTQYF.

The chain employs TRBV4-3 and TRBJ2-7; 7 positions agree with TRBD2. J gave up 2 bases and V 1 base, and 5 bases lay outside the gene matches. The CDR3 sequence is 15 residues long. Germline lookup yields CDR1 LGHNA and CDR2 YSLEER. The CDR3 spells CASSQVMAGAYEQYF. The CDR3 DNA reads TGCGCCAGCAGCCAAGTAATGGCGGGGGCCTACGAGCAGTACTTC.

The rearrangement uses TRBV14 and TRBJ1-2, with 8 bases that match TRBD1. This CDR3 is 17 amino acids long. Germline CDR1 reads SGHDN; CDR2 reads FVKESK. V shed 4 bases, J shed 0 bases, and the junction held 10 bases outside the gene matches. The chain's CDR3 is CASSLPGQVSTNYGYTF. In DNA form, the CDR3 reads TGTGCCAGCAGCCTTCCGGGACAGGTATCGACTAACTATGGCTACACCTTC.